This is a list of T cell receptor beta chains from one sample in a study of T cells in Graves' hyperthyroidism and ophthalmopathy. MiXCR, run by TCRdb on the multiplex PCR reads, gives a single entry per CDR3 protein. The sample lists hundreds of thousands of distinct CDR3 sequences; 14% to 15% were seen once. Sequenced input: blood. These receptor sequences come from a woman aged 40 to 55 with Graves' ophthalmopathy. CDR3s include the opening cysteine and the closing phenylalanine or tryptophan. D genes are given only for firm matches. Size tells how often a clone was seen (once, few, many) or the class of an expanded clone, and some rows leave it out.

abundance	d_gene	v_gene	j_gene	CDR3nt	CDR3aa
NA	TRBD1	TRBV28	TRBJ1-6	TGTGCCAGCAGTTCCGGGACAGGCGCCAGAAAAAGCTCCTATAATTCACCCCTCCACTTT	CASSSGTGARKSSYNSPLHF
NA	TRBD1	TRBV11-1	TRBJ1-1	TGTGCCAGCAGCTCCTACGGAACAGGGGGCACTGAAGCTTTCTTT	CASSSYGTGGTEAFF
many	TRBD2	TRBV7-2	TRBJ2-5	TGTGCCAGCAGCTTATACACTAGCGGGAGGGCCAGGGAGACCCAGTACTTC	CASSLYTSGRARETQYF
many	NA	TRBV7-2	TRBJ2-7	TGTGCCAGCAGCTCCGGGACTCCCTCCTACGAGCAGTACTTC	CASSSGTPSYEQYF
NA	TRBD1	TRBV7-2	TRBJ1-2	TGTGCCAGCAGCGACGGGACAGGGGGAAATGGCTACACCTTC	CASSDGTGGNGYTF
many	NA	TRBV12-3/TRBV12-4	TRBJ2-5	TGTGCCAGCAGTTCCACCATGGTAATGGGGGAGACCCAGTACTTC	CASSSTMVMGETQYF
many	NA	TRBV6-1	TRBJ1-1	TGTGCCAGCAGGATGACACAGATGAACACTGAAGCTTTCTTT	CASRMTQMNTEAFF
many	TRBD2	TRBV28	TRBJ2-7	TGTGCCAGCAGTTTGAGGGGACTAGCGGGACAAGGGTACGAGCAGTACTTC	CASSLRGLAGQGYEQYF
many	NA	TRBV19	TRBJ1-1	TGTGCCAGTAAAACCCCGGCCCACGAAACTGAAGCTTTCTTT	CASKTPAHETEAFF
many	NA	TRBV12-3/TRBV12-4	TRBJ2-7	TGTGCCAGCAGGGGGCGGGGCGAGCAGTACTTC	CASRGRGEQYF
many	NA	TRBV6-1	TRBJ2-7	TGTGCCAGCAGTGCAGCCGATGCCTACGAGCAGTACTTC	CASSAADAYEQYF
many	NA	TRBV6-1	TRBJ1-2	TGTGCCAGCAGTGCCTTTTCTCATGGGGGGCCCTATGGCTACACCTTC	CASSAFSHGGPYGYTF
many	NA	TRBV6-5	TRBJ2-2	TGTGCCAGCACCAGGGGGGGAATGAACACCGGGGAGCTGTTTTTT	CASTRGGMNTGELFF
NA	NA	TRBV19	TRBJ1-2	TGTGCCAGTAGTATAAATCTCGGACAAATCTATGGCTACACCTTC	CASSINLGQIYGYTF
NA	TRBD2	TRBV5-1	TRBJ2-7	TGCGCCAGCAGCTTGGGTCCAGCGGGAGGAAACGAGCAGTACTTC	CASSLGPAGGNEQYF
NA	TRBD1	TRBV20-1	TRBJ1-5	TGCAGTGCTAGGGACAGGGTTGGCAATCAGCCCCAGCATTTT	CSARDRVGNQPQHF
few	TRBD2	TRBV6-1	TRBJ2-5	TGTGCCAGCAGTGAAGCGGGACTAGCGGGAGCGGTGGAGACCCAGTACTTC	CASSEAGLAGAVETQYF
many	NA	TRBV28	TRBJ2-7	TGTGCCAGCAGCCCCGGACGTTTGGCCCAGTCCTACGAGCAGTACTTC	CASSPGRLAQSYEQYF
many	TRBD2	TRBV6-2/TRBV6-3	TRBJ2-7	TGTGCCAGCAGTTACTCGGGGCTAGCGGGAGCGTGGCAGTACTTC	CASSYSGLAGAWQYF
many	TRBD1	TRBV27	TRBJ2-7	TGTGCCAGCAGCTCGGGACAGGGTATCGAGCAGTACTTC	CASSSGQGIEQYF
NA	NA	TRBV20-1	TRBJ2-7	TGCAGTGCACCCGACAGTAGTGTGCAGTACTTC	CSAPDSSVQYF
many	NA	TRBV29-1	TRBJ1-5	TGCAGCGTCGGACCGGACCCCCAGCATTTT	CSVGPDPQHF
many	TRBD2	TRBV5-1	TRBJ2-7	TGCGCCAGCAGCCCTAGCGGAAACGACCTCTACGAGCAGTACTTC	CASSPSGNDLYEQYF
many	NA	TRBV6-5	TRBJ1-2	TGTGCCAGCCGACGAGGGGGAGGTTTGACAAACTATGGCTACACCTTC	CASRRGGGLTNYGYTF
NA	NA	TRBV10-2	TRBJ2-2	TGCGCCAGCAGGAGGGACTCGAACACCGGGGAGCTGTTTTTT	CASRRDSNTGELFF
many	NA	TRBV19	TRBJ2-7	TGTGCCAGTAGTAACCAGGGCTACGAGCAGTACTTC	CASSNQGYEQYF
few	NA	TRBV5-1	TRBJ2-7	TGCGCCAGCAGCTTGGCCCAACTCCCCTCCTACGAGCAGTACTTC	CASSLAQLPSYEQYF
many	NA	TRBV11-1	TRBJ2-5	TGTGCCAGCAGCTTAGGGGCCGGTCGGTTGGCAGAGACCCAGTACTTC	CASSLGAGRLAETQYF
many	NA	TRBV6-2/TRBV6-3	TRBJ2-5	TGTGCCAGCGGGGAAATCAGAGGTCAAGAGACCCAGTACTTC	CASGEIRGQETQYF
many	NA	TRBV27	TRBJ1-2	TGTGCCAGCAGAGCGGCCGGACAGAGCTATGGCTACACCTTC	CASRAAGQSYGYTF
many	TRBD1	TRBV7-8	TRBJ2-7	TGTGCCAGCAGCTTTATTAGGGACAGGGCATCCTACGAGCAGTACTTC	CASSFIRDRASYEQYF
many	NA	TRBV7-9	TRBJ1-2	TGTGCCAGCAGCACGACGCAACATCTCTATGGCTACACCTTC	CASSTTQHLYGYTF
NA	NA	TRBV15	TRBJ2-7	TGTGCCACCAGCCTTCGGAGCGGCGAGCAGTACTTC	CATSLRSGEQYF
many	NA	TRBV9	TRBJ2-7	TGTGCCAGCAGCGTACCCGACAGCTCCTACGAGCAGTACTTC	CASSVPDSSYEQYF
NA	NA	TRBV27	TRBJ1-6	TGTGCCAGCGGGGGAGGTTATTCACCCCTCCACTTT	CASGGGYSPLHF
many	NA	TRBV2	TRBJ2-5	TGTGCCAGCAGTGGGCTCACGGGAGAGACCCAGTACTTC	CASSGLTGETQYF
NA	NA	TRBV7-9	TRBJ1-1	TGTGCCAGCAGCTTACTCCGTACTGAAGCTTTCTTT	CASSLLRTEAFF
many	TRBD1	TRBV3-1	TRBJ2-7	TGTGCCAGCAGCGGGATGACAGGGGCCTCCTACGAGCAGTACTTC	CASSGMTGASYEQYF
few	TRBD1	TRBV20-1	TRBJ1-1	TGCAGTGCCCTCGGGACAGCCAACACTGAAGCTTTCTTT	CSALGTANTEAFF
many	TRBD2	TRBV7-2	TRBJ2-4	TGTGCCAGCAGCCCGCTAGCGGACATTCAGTACTTC	CASSPLADIQYF
many	NA	TRBV19	TRBJ1-2	TGTGCCAGTACCCGGGAAGGGGACTATGGCTACACCTTC	CASTREGDYGYTF
many	TRBD1	TRBV12-3/TRBV12-4	TRBJ1-2	TGTGCCAGCAGCCTGACAGGGACTGATGGCTACACCTTC	CASSLTGTDGYTF
many	TRBD2	TRBV28	TRBJ2-5	TGTGCCAGCAGTCCCACAGCGGGAGTAGGGGAGACCCAGTACTTC	CASSPTAGVGETQYF
many	NA	TRBV28	TRBJ2-7	TGTGCCAGCAGTTTATTTCGCGGGAACGAGCAGTACTTC	CASSLFRGNEQYF
NA	TRBD1	TRBV5-1	TRBJ2-2	TGCGCCAGCAGCCTTAAGGACAGGCCCGGGGAGCTGTTTTTT	CASSLKDRPGELFF
NA	NA	TRBV6-1	TRBJ1-5	TGTGCCAGCATTCCCGGGACGACGAGCAATCAGCCCCAGCATTTT	CASIPGTTSNQPQHF
many	TRBD1	TRBV25-1	TRBJ1-2	TGTGCCAGCAGTGATGGGACAGGCGTCAATGGCTACACCTTC	CASSDGTGVNGYTF
many	NA	TRBV9	TRBJ1-2	TGTGCCAGCAGCGTAGTTCCAGGGGAAAGCTATGGCTACACCTTC	CASSVVPGESYGYTF
few	TRBD2	TRBV7-3	TRBJ2-5	TGTGCCAGCAGCCCCCCCGGCGGGAGGGAAGAGACCCAGTACTTC	CASSPPGGREETQYF
many	TRBD1	TRBV2	TRBJ2-2	TGTGCCAGCCAACAGGGGGATCTTATCACCGGGGAGCTGTTTTTT	CASQQGDLITGELFF
many	TRBD1	TRBV5-5	TRBJ2-7	TGTGCCAGCAGCTTGGGGGGGACAGGCTTCGACGAGCAGTACTTC	CASSLGGTGFDEQYF
many	TRBD1	TRBV2	TRBJ2-2	TGTGCCAGCAGTGACGGGGAGGACAGGGTGTACGGGGAGCTGTTTTTT	CASSDGEDRVYGELFF
many	NA	TRBV29-1	TRBJ2-5	TGCAGCGCCGACCGAGGGCTGGGGGAGACCCAGTACTTC	CSADRGLGETQYF
many	TRBD1	TRBV11-1	TRBJ2-1	TGTGCCAGCAGCCCGACAGGGTCGAAGGACAATGAGCAGTTCTTC	CASSPTGSKDNEQFF